The 2 T cell receptor beta chains below come from one sample, sequenced in a study of beta chain features in type 1 diabetes. Expressed TCRB transcripts were sequenced because the isolated RNA had all been reverse transcribed beforehand. Clones were sequenced by immunoSEQ multiplex PCR, and TCRdb holds only the in-frame ones, with some missing. The sample consists of 250,000 to 300,000 clones, under 8.5% of them appearing once. The source material was central memory CD4+ T cells from blood. All receptors derive from a woman aged 18-29 years in good health.

The chain carries TRBV5-4 and TRBJ2-2, with D unclear. V was clipped by 3 bases and J by 4 bases, with 16 bases between them. The CDR3 is 16 amino acids. Germline lookup yields CDR1 SGHNT and CDR2 YYREEE (reference sequence). The CDR3 DNA is TGTGCCAGCAGCTCCGGATCGGTCCGGAGCACCGGGGAGCTGTTTTTT. This translates into CASSSGSVRSTGELFF.

There are many counts of this clone. The rearrangement joins TRBV9 to TRBJ2-4, with D perhaps TRBD1 (8 bases). V lost 4 bases and J lost 7, with 21 bases in between. Germline CDR1 SGDLS, CDR2 YYNGEE. The CDR3 covers 16 residues. CDR3 sequence reads: CASSQGARLAGNIQYF. The DNA for the CDR3 is TGTGCCAGCAGCCAGGGGGCCAGACTAGCCGGGAACATTCAGTACTTC.